This is a list of T cell receptor beta chains from one sample in a study of neurological immune-mediated disorders. From the 5' RACE reads, TCRdb called clonotypes with MiXCR, one entry per CDR3 protein. Altogether tens of thousands of distinct CDR3 sequences are present, about 13% being singletons, with the ten largest covering roughly 10%. Sequences were obtained from PBMCs. These receptor sequences come from a man aged 30 to 39 in good health. Each CDR3 is given with its conserved first and last residue. The order of the fields is J gene, D gene, V gene, clone size, CDR3 protein, CDR3 DNA. A D gene is named only where the DNA matches it firmly. Only some rows state a clone size, as once, few, many or a class for expanded clones.

TRBJ2-7 | . | TRBV7-2 | many | CASSLEGTGDEQYF | TGTGCCAGCAGCTTAGAGGGGACGGGAGACGAGCAGTACTTC
TRBJ2-3 | . | TRBV11-2 | many | CASSFGSFLRGTDTQYF | TGTGCCAGCAGCTTCGGATCTTTCCTCAGGGGCACAGATACGCAGTATTTT
TRBJ2-5 | TRBD2 | TRBV5-1 | many | CASSGGFQETQYF | TGCGCCAGTTCGGGGGGGTTCCAAGAGACCCAGTACTTC
TRBJ2-5 | TRBD2 | TRBV13 | . | CASSLLAGGLETQYF | TGTGCCAGCAGCTTACTAGCGGGAGGGCTGGAGACCCAGTACTTC
TRBJ2-7 | . | TRBV10-3 | many | CAISEFSQGTYEQYF | TGTGCCATCAGTGAGTTCAGTCAGGGGACCTACGAGCAGTACTTC
TRBJ2-7 | . | TRBV29-1 | many | CSGKGLGPYEQYF | TGCAGCGGCAAGGGTTTAGGACCCTACGAGCAGTACTTC
TRBJ1-4 | TRBD1 | TRBV28 | many | CATKSGTGVPGEKLFF | TGTGCCACCAAGTCGGGGACAGGGGTCCCCGGGGAAAAACTGTTTTTT
TRBJ1-5 | . | TRBV28 | many | CAGSTVHSNQPQHF | TGTGCCGGATCCACGGTGCATAGCAATCAGCCCCAGCATTTT
TRBJ2-1 | TRBD2 | TRBV27 | many | CASSFILPSGSVNEQFF | TGTGCCAGCAGTTTTATTTTGCCCAGCGGGAGTGTTAATGAGCAGTTCTTC
TRBJ2-1 | . | TRBV27 | many | CASSPIGANEQFF | TGTGCCAGCAGTCCGATCGGGGCCAATGAGCAGTTCTTC
TRBJ2-7 | . | TRBV5-1 | . | CASSTNRGDEQYF | TGCGCCAGCAGCACCAACCGCGGGGACGAGCAGTACTTC
TRBJ1-4 | . | TRBV14 | many | CASSLGWMNEKLFF | TGTGCCAGCAGCCTCGGGTGGATGAATGAAAAACTGTTTTTT
TRBJ2-1 | . | TRBV10-2 | many | CASGEIGEQFF | TGCGCCAGCGGAGAAATTGGTGAGCAGTTCTTC
TRBJ1-1 | . | TRBV30 | . | CAWNSQGTTEAFF | TGTGCCTGGAATTCCCAGGGGACCACTGAAGCTTTCTTT
TRBJ2-1 | . | TRBV20-1 | . | CSASERWNEQFF | TGCAGTGCTAGTGAGAGATGGAATGAGCAGTTCTTC
TRBJ1-4 | . | TRBV20-1 | many | CSARRLGLREKLFF | TGCAGTGCCCGTCGGTTGGGTTTGCGTGAAAAACTGTTTTTT
TRBJ2-3 | . | TRBV5-1 | many | CASSASVDTQYF | TGCGCCAGCAGCGCCTCGGTGGATACGCAGTATTTT
TRBJ2-1 | TRBD2 | TRBV25-1 | many | CASSDPPGREGLGEQFF | TGTGCCAGCAGTGATCCCCCCGGGCGGGAGGGCTTGGGAGAGCAGTTCTTC
TRBJ2-7 | . | TRBV12-3/TRBV12-4 | many | CASSSQGRGTEQYF | TGTGCCAGCAGTTCCCAGGGACGGGGAACCGAGCAGTACTTC
TRBJ1-5 | TRBD1 | TRBV12-3/TRBV12-4 | many | CASSPPGQGQPQHF | TGTGCCAGCAGTCCCCCGGGACAGGGACAGCCCCAGCATTTT
TRBJ1-6 | TRBD1 | TRBV20-1 | . | CSAPETGLSSYNSPLHF | TGCAGTGCTCCCGAGACAGGGCTAAGCTCCTATAATTCACCCCTCCACTTT
TRBJ2-3 | TRBD2 | TRBV20-1 | many | CSASQPSGKPIWPDTQYF | TGCAGTGCTAGTCAGCCTAGCGGAAAACCCATCTGGCCAGATACGCAGTATTTT
TRBJ1-2 | TRBD1 | TRBV7-2 | many | CASSFDRGPYGYTF | TGTGCCAGCAGCTTCGACAGGGGGCCCTATGGCTACACCTTC
TRBJ2-1 | TRBD2 | TRBV6-5 | many | CASSRLAGGRNEQFF | TGTGCCAGCAGCAGACTAGCGGGAGGGAGGAATGAGCAGTTCTTC
TRBJ2-7 | TRBD2 | TRBV18 | . | CASSRSGLAGGPGYEKYF | TGTGCCAGCTCCCGGAGTGGACTAGCGGGAGGCCCCGGATACGAGAAGTACTTC
TRBJ2-1 | . | TRBV7-6 | many | CASTYLGGQGINEQFF | TGTGCCAGCACCTACCTAGGGGGGCAGGGGATCAATGAGCAGTTCTTC
TRBJ1-2 | TRBD1 | TRBV29-1 | many | CSVMTGTKGYTF | TGCAGCGTCATGACAGGGACCAAGGGCTACACCTTC
TRBJ2-7 | TRBD1 | TRBV7-9 | many | CASSSTGAGHEQYF | TGTGCCAGCAGCTCGACAGGGGCGGGCCACGAGCAGTACTTC
TRBJ1-2 | . | TRBV28 | many | CASRGAPRYGYTF | TGTGCCAGCAGAGGCGCACCCCGCTATGGCTACACCTTC
TRBJ2-2 | . | TRBV7-3 | many | CASSFDGELFF | TGTGCCAGCAGCTTCGACGGGGAGCTGTTTTTT
TRBJ1-6 | . | TRBV5-1 | many | CASSLGTTASSPLHF | TGCGCCAGCAGCTTGGGGACGACCGCTAGTTCACCCCTCCACTTT
TRBJ2-7 | . | TRBV3-1 | . | CASSQDGEQYF | TGTGCCAGCAGCCAAGACGGCGAGCAGTACTTC
TRBJ1-4 | . | TRBV5-1 | many | CASSTTTNEKLFF | TGCGCCAGCAGCACAACAACTAATGAAAAACTGTTTTTT
TRBJ2-1 | . | TRBV20-1 | many | CSARPMTSPRSYNEQFF | TGCAGTGCTCGCCCCATGACTTCCCCCAGGTCCTACAATGAGCAGTTCTTC
TRBJ2-1 | TRBD2 | TRBV20-1 | many | CSAAEAGVGSNEQFF | TGCAGTGCCGCTGAAGCGGGAGTGGGGTCCAATGAGCAGTTCTTC
TRBJ2-3 | TRBD2 | TRBV5-1 | . | CASSLDLGNGRAADTQYF | TGCGCCAGCAGCTTGGATCTGGGTAACGGGAGGGCCGCAGATACGCAGTATTTT
TRBJ2-1 | TRBD1 | TRBV18 | many | CASQGQGNYNEQFF | TGTGCCAGCCAGGGACAGGGGAACTACAATGAGCAGTTCTTC
TRBJ2-7 | . | TRBV2 | many | CASSQSYEQYF | TGTGCCAGCAGCCAGAGCTACGAGCAGTACTTC
TRBJ1-5 | TRBD1 | TRBV29-1 | many | CSVGQTVNQPQHF | TGCAGCGTGGGACAGACAGTCAATCAGCCCCAGCATTTT
TRBJ1-1 | . | TRBV5-5 | many | CASSFSLQNTEAFF | TGTGCCAGCAGCTTTTCACTGCAGAACACTGAAGCTTTCTTT
TRBJ2-2 | TRBD2 | TRBV20-1 | . | CSAIDLLAGEGNTGELFF | TGCAGTGCTATAGATCTCCTAGCGGGAGAGGGGAACACAGGGGAGCTGTTTTTT
TRBJ2-7 | TRBD1 | TRBV29-1 | many | CSVEPGQGVHEQYF | TGCAGCGTGGAGCCGGGGCAGGGGGTTCACGAGCAGTACTTC
TRBJ2-2 | TRBD2 | TRBV12-3/TRBV12-4 | many | CASSFSGRDTGELFF | TGTGCCAGCAGCTTCAGCGGGAGGGACACCGGGGAGCTGTTTTTT
TRBJ1-4 | TRBD1 | TRBV5-1 | many | CASSSRGQENEKLFF | TGCGCCAGCAGCTCCCGCGGACAGGAAAATGAAAAACTGTTTTTT
TRBJ2-3 | . | TRBV12-3/TRBV12-4 | many | CASSPSGGSSTDTQYF | TGTGCCAGCAGTCCTTCGGGGGGCTCTAGCACAGATACGCAGTATTTT
TRBJ1-6 | . | TRBV27 | . | CASQLSGYSPLHF | TGTGCCAGCCAACTTTCGGGATATTCACCCCTCCACTTT
TRBJ2-5 | . | TRBV2 | few | CASSLEPQETQYF | TGTGCCAGCAGTTTGGAACCACAAGAGACCCAGTACTTC
TRBJ2-5 | . | TRBV5-1 | many | CASSFDGILNF | TGCGCCAGCAGCTTTGACGGGATTCTCAACTTC
TRBJ2-3 | . | TRBV28 | many | CASSPRGGGGTDTQYF | TGTGCCAGCAGTCCCAGGGGGGGGGGCGGCACAGATACGCAGTATTTT
TRBJ1-5 | . | TRBV28 | many | CASSPWEIQGGLAQPQHF | TGTGCCAGCAGTCCATGGGAAATCCAAGGGGGGCTAGCTCAGCCCCAGCATTTT
TRBJ2-1 | . | TRBV3-1 | many | CASSPAGITSYNEQFF | TGTGCCAGCAGCCCTGCCGGGATTACCTCCTACAATGAGCAGTTCTTC
TRBJ2-7 | . | TRBV5-1 | many | CASSLPREPSRYTYEQYF | TGCGCCAGCAGTTTACCCAGGGAGCCTAGCCGATATACCTACGAGCAGTACTTC
TRBJ1-3 | . | TRBV20-1 | many | CSASQGTGNTIYF | TGCAGTGCCTCACAGGGTACTGGAAACACCATATATTTT